A single sample is the source of the 9 T cell receptor beta chains below, sequenced in a study of blood T cell repertoires in COVID-19. Only in-frame clones appear in the TCRdb table, and some are missing; sequencing was by immunoSEQ multiplex PCR. This sample has tens of thousands of clones, with more than 80% found just once. Sequencing was performed on peripheral blood. The receptor set was obtained from a woman older than 75 with acute or convalescent COVID-19.

As for this clone: A junction end diverges from the germline sequence, so it may reflect a read error. CDR3: CASSHPVGTSPEGFF. The CDR3 coding sequence is TGCGCCAGCAGCCACCCCGTAGGGACATCCCCAGAAGGTTTCTTT. The chain has TRBV4-1 and TRBJ1-1, with D perhaps TRBD1 (6 bases). This CDR3 has 15 residues. Germline V lookup: CDR1 MGHRA, CDR2 YSYEKL.

The V and J genes are TRBV6-5 and TRBJ2-1; 7 bases are shared with TRBD2. J lost 4 bases, V lost 0 bases, and 3 bases had no gene match. Germline values: CDR1 MNHEY, CDR2 SVGAGI. The CDR3 contains 15 residues. This CDR3 reads CASSYSSGQYNEQFF. CDR3 DNA sequence: TGTGCCAGCAGTTACTCTAGCGGGCAATACAATGAGCAGTTCTTC.

This chain connects TRBV5-1 to TRBJ1-1, with D possibly being TRBD1 (6 bases). Trimming cost V 2 bases and J 4 bases, with 15 bases left between them. From germline, CDR1 is SGHRS and CDR2 YFSETQ. The CDR3 has 15 amino acids. The CDR3 loop reads CASSLEGGQVTEAFF. In DNA, the CDR3 is TGCGCCAGCAGCTTAGAGGGGGGGCAGGTCACTGAAGCTTTCTTT.

The chain couples TRBV6-1 to TRBJ2-3; D might be TRBD1 (6 bases). The CDR3 loop spans 15 amino acids. Germline loops: CDR1 MNHNS, CDR2 SASEGT. V was cut by 5 bases and J by 0 bases, with 12 bases left in between. Here the CDR3 DNA reads TGTGCCAGCAGTTCGTCAAGGGGGAGCACAGATACGCAGTATTTT. This codes for CASSSSRGSTDTQYF.

Here the CDR3 reads CASSQDWGGGETQYF. The CDR3 bases are TGTGCCAGCAGCCAAGATTGGGGGGGTGGTGAGACCCAGTACTTC. This chain links TRBV4-2 with TRBJ2-5; 7 nucleotides line up with TRBD2. V lost 0 bases, J lost 5 bases, and 6 bases stayed unmatched. The CDR3 spans 15 residues. CDR1 is LGHNA and CDR2 is YNFKEQ in the germline V gene.

The J gene is TRBJ2-7, the V gene TRBV6-6, with 9 positions matching TRBD2. The junction had 7 bases not matched to a gene; V was cut back by 6 bases and J by 1 base. This CDR3 comprises 15 residues. Germline-derived CDR1 and CDR2 are MNHNY and SVGAGI (reference sequence). CDR3 sequence: CASSHLREGSYEQYF. Here the CDR3 DNA reads TGTGCCAGCAGCCACTTGCGGGAGGGATCCTACGAGCAGTACTTC.

The gene calls are TRBV2 and TRBJ1-4; D possibly corresponds to TRBD1 (5 bases). Germline V CDR1 and CDR2: SNHLY, FYNNEI. Trimming took off 8 bases at V and 7 bases at J, with 11 bases between the two ends. The CDR3 length is 12 residues. The chain's CDR3 is CASVGGAEKLFF. The CDR3 nucleotides are TGTGCCAGCGTGGGAGGGGCTGAAAAACTGTTTTTT.

This chain connects TRBV2 to TRBJ1-2, with D unclear. CDR3 length equals 15 residues. V was trimmed by 4 bases and J by 0 bases, leaving 12 bases between them. Looked up from germline, CDR1 is SNHLY and CDR2 is FYNNEI. The CDR3, as DNA: TGTGCCAGCAGTGTCCAGAGGGCGACTAACTATGGCTACACCTTC. It yields the protein CASSVQRATNYGYTF.

CDR3 residues: CASSLESRGNEQFF. The CDR3 DNA is TGCGCCAGCAGCTTGGAATCCCGCGGAAATGAGCAGTTCTTC. V and J are TRBV5-1 and TRBJ2-1, with D hard to call. Germline assignment: CDR1 SGHRS and CDR2 YFSETQ. The V and J ends lost 0 bases and 7 bases respectively, with 11 bases between them. The CDR3 length is 14 residues.